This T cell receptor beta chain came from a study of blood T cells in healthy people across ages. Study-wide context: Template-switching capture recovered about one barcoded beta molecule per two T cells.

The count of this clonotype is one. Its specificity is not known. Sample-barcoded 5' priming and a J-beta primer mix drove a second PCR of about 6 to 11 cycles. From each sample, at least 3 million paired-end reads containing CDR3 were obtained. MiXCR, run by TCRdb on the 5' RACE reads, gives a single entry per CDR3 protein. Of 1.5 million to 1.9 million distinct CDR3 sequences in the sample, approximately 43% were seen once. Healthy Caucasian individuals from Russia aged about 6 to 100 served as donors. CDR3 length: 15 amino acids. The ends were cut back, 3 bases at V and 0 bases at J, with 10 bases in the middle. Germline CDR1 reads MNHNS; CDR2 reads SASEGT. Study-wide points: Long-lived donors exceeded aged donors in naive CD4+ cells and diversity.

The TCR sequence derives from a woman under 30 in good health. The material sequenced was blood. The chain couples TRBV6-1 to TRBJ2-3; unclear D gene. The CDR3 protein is CASSEWAASTDTQYF. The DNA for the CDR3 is TGTGCCAGCAGTGAGTGGGCAGCTAGCACAGATACGCAGTATTTT.